This is a list of T cell receptor beta chains from one sample in a study of early T cells in non-severe SARS-CoV-2 infection. TCRdb itself ran the 5' RACE reads through MiXCR, one entry per CDR3 protein. The data hold 80,000 or so distinct CDR3 sequences, with 11% observed a single time. This material consisted of whole blood, taken at baseline. These receptors were taken from an adult who was a healthcare worker with PCR-confirmed SARS-CoV-2 infection or an uninfected control (not recorded which). Each CDR3 is given with its conserved first and last residue. D genes are given only for firm matches. For some rows the clone size is stated as once, few or many, or as a class when expanded; others skip it.

j_call d_call clone_size v_call cdr3_nt cdr3_aa
TRBJ1-5 TRBD1 - TRBV12-5 TGTGCTAGTGGTGAGACAGGGCCCAATCAGCCCCAGCATTTT CASGETGPNQPQHF
TRBJ2-6 - few TRBV4-1 TGCGCCAGCAGCCAAGATGGCGGCAGGGTAGTATCTGGGGCCAACGTCCTGACTTTC CASSQDGGRVVSGANVLTF
TRBJ1-2 - - TRBV7-2 TGTGCCAGCAGCCACAATTCCTATGGCTACACCTTC CASSHNSYGYTF
TRBJ1-4 - - TRBV7-9 TGTGCCAGCAGCTTAGTTGGACACTATGAAAAACTGTTTTTT CASSLVGHYEKLFF
TRBJ1-5 TRBD1 few TRBV7-6 TGTGCCAGCAGCCAGACAGGGGTTCAGCCCCAGCATTTT CASSQTGVQPQHF
TRBJ2-2 - few TRBV20-1 TGCAGTGCTGAAAACACCGGGGAGCTGTTTTTT CSAENTGELFF
TRBJ2-4 - many TRBV7-9 TGTGCCAGCAGCTTAGTAGACAGCACCTTAGCCAAAAACATTCAGTACTTC CASSLVDSTLAKNIQYF
TRBJ2-4 - few TRBV29-1 TGCAGCGTGGCAACAGGGTCCAAAAACATTCAGTACTTC CSVATGSKNIQYF
TRBJ1-2 - - TRBV5-1 TGCGCCAGCAGCTTGGGAGGGCAGAACTTCTATGGCTACACCTTC CASSLGGQNFYGYTF
TRBJ2-1 - few TRBV7-2 TGTGCCAGCAGCTCCGGGATTCCCGACAATGAGCAGTTCTTC CASSSGIPDNEQFF
TRBJ2-5 - many TRBV28 TGTGCCAGCAGGAGGGGACCCCAAGAGACCCAGTACTTC CASRRGPQETQYF
TRBJ1-4 TRBD1 few TRBV4-2 TGTGCCAGCAGCCAAGATTGGACAGGGGAAAATGAAAAACTGTTTTTT CASSQDWTGENEKLFF
TRBJ2-5 - few TRBV5-4 TGTGCCAGCAGCTTGAGGAGCGCGACCCAAGAGACCCAGTACTTC CASSLRSATQETQYF
TRBJ2-7 - many TRBV18 TGTGCCAGCTCGGAGAGCTACGAGCAGTACTTC CASSESYEQYF
TRBJ2-7 - few TRBV7-9 TGTGCCAGCAGCTTAACACTAGTCGAGCAGTACTTC CASSLTLVEQYF
TRBJ2-7 - - TRBV21-1 TGTGCCAGCAGCCCCCCCGGTCAATCGAAGTACTTC CASSPPGQSKYF
TRBJ1-2 TRBD1 many TRBV12-3/TRBV12-4 TGTGCCAGCAGGCGACAGGGGGCATATGGCTACACCTTC CASRRQGAYGYTF
TRBJ2-5 TRBD2 few TRBV4-3 TGCGCCAGCAGCCAAGAAAGCGGGGGCCTTCAAGAGACCCAGTACTTC CASSQESGGLQETQYF
TRBJ2-7 TRBD2 few TRBV20-1 TGCAGTGCGAGTAGCGGGGGGCCCAACGAGCAGTACTTC CSASSGGPNEQYF
TRBJ2-7 - few TRBV4-1 TGCGCCAGCAGCCAAGAGGGGCACAGTACCTACGAGCAGTACTTC CASSQEGHSTYEQYF
TRBJ1-4 TRBD1 few TRBV7-9 TGTGCCAGCAGCTCTACAGGGGGCGCTTGGGAAAAACTGTTTTTT CASSSTGGAWEKLFF
TRBJ2-7 - - TRBV5-1 TGCGCCAGCAGCTTGGCCCAGGCCTACGAGCAGTACTTC CASSLAQAYEQYF
TRBJ2-2 - - TRBV5-1 TGCGCCAGCAGCTTCGGGGGCCAGAACACCGGGGAGCTGTTTTTT CASSFGGQNTGELFF
TRBJ1-1 TRBD1 - TRBV15 TGTGCCACCAGCAGAGAAGGGGACAGTGATTCTTTCTTT CATSREGDSDSFF
TRBJ1-1 - many TRBV20-1 TGCAGTGCTAGAGAATATCTGGGGGGGAACGCTGAAGCTTTCTTT CSAREYLGGNAEAFF
TRBJ2-3 - many TRBV7-2 TGTGCCAGCAGCTCAGGGGGGGTTGCAGATACGCAGTATTTT CASSSGGVADTQYF
TRBJ1-2 - - TRBV20-1 TGCAGTGCTAGAGAATATATCAGCGATGGCTACACCTTC CSAREYISDGYTF
TRBJ2-3 - - TRBV29-1 TGCAGCGTTGAAATGGACGCAGTATTT CSVEMDAVF
TRBJ1-1 - - TRBV7-9 TGTGCCAGCAGCTTAGAACCCCAACAAGTTTTGGCTGAAGCTTTCTTT CASSLEPQQVLAEAFF
TRBJ1-1 TRBD1 - TRBV12-3/TRBV12-4 TGTGCCAGCAGTTTTTTTGCGGGGACAGGGAGGTTTTCCACTGAAGCTTTCTTT CASSFFAGTGRFSTEAFF
TRBJ1-1 - few TRBV6-2/TRBV6-3 TGTGCCAGCAGAAACAGGAAGAGGAACACTGAAGCTTTCTTT CASRNRKRNTEAFF
TRBJ1-5 TRBD1 few TRBV5-6 TGTGCCAGCAGCTCAAACAGGGGGCGGATTCAGCCCCAGCATTTT CASSSNRGRIQPQHF
TRBJ1-4 - few TRBV19 TGTGCCAGTAGTGGGGGACAAAGAAATGAAAAACTGTTTTTT CASSGGQRNEKLFF
TRBJ2-7 TRBD1 few TRBV11-2 TGTGCCAGCAGCTTTGGGACAGGGGCCTTCGAGCAGTACTTC CASSFGTGAFEQYF
TRBJ2-3 - few TRBV3-1 TGTGCCAGCAGCCAAGCCCCGGCTAGCGATACGCAGTATTTT CASSQAPASDTQYF
TRBJ2-2 - many TRBV6-6 TGTGCCAGCAGTTTGCGACTTGAACCCGGGGAGCTGTTTTTT CASSLRLEPGELFF
TRBJ2-3 - - TRBV2 TGTGCCAGCAGGGGAGACCTCACAGATACGCAGTATTTT CASRGDLTDTQYF
TRBJ2-7 TRBD2 - TRBV20-1 TGCAGTGCGCAGACTAGCGGGACCTACGAGCAGTACTTC CSAQTSGTYEQYF
TRBJ2-7 TRBD1 - TRBV5-6 TGTGCCAGCAGCAAATTGGACAGGGACGAGCAGTACTTC CASSKLDRDEQYF
TRBJ2-7 - many TRBV7-9 TGTGCCAGCAGCTTAGATCTGCCCTACGAGCAGTACTTC CASSLDLPYEQYF